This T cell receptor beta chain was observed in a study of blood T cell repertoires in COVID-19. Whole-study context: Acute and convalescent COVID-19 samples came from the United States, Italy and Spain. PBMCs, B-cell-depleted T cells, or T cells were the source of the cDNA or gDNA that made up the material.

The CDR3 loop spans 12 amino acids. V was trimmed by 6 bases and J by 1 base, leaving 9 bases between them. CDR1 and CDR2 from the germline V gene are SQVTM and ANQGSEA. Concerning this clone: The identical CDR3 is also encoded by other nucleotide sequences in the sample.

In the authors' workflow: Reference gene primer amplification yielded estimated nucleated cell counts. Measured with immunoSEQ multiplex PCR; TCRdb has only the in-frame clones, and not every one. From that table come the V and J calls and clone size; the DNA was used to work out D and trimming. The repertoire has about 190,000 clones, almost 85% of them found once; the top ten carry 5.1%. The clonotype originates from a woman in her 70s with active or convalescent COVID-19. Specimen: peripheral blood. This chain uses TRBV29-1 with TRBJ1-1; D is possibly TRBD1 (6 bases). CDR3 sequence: CSVRDTNTEAFF. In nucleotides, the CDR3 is TGCAGCGTCCGGGACACGAACACTGAAGCTTTCTTT.